The next 30 T cell receptor beta chains were all read from a single sample in a study of blood T cells in healthy people across ages. A second PCR of 7 to 11 cycles used a sample-barcoded 5' primer and a J-beta primer mix. In TCRdb, the 5' RACE reads were re-called with MiXCR into one record per CDR3 protein. The sample has roughly 1.9 million distinct CDR3 sequences, approximately 40% seen once. Sequenced input: blood. The receptor set was obtained from a human donor in good health.

The chain uses TRBV6-6 and TRBJ2-5; D not resolved. The CDR3 loop spans 12 amino acids. V lost 0 bases, J lost 11 bases, and 10 bases lay in between. Germline assignment: CDR1 MNHNY and CDR2 SVGAGI (reference sequence). As DNA, the CDR3 is TGTGCCAGCAGTTACTCTGACAATGAGCAGTACTTC. This codes for CASSYSDNEQYF.

The chain combines TRBV6-2 or TRBV6-3 with TRBJ2-1, with D perhaps matching TRBD1 (6 bases). The CDR3 length is 14 residues. The ends were cut back, 6 bases at V and 3 bases at J, with 12 bases in the middle. CDR1 MNHEY and CDR2 SVGEGT come from the germline V gene. The CDR3 nucleotides are TGTGCCAGCAGACACAGGGAATTCTACAATGAGCAGTTCTTC. Translating gives CASRHREFYNEQFF.

For the CDR3, the DNA is TGTGCCAGCAGTCCGATTAACACTGAAGCTTTCTTT. It encodes CASSPINTEAFF. V usage is TRBV28 and J usage is TRBJ1-1, with no clear D. The CDR3 covers 12 residues. V was cut by 5 bases and J by 2 bases, with 6 bases left in between. Germline CDR1 MDHEN, CDR2 SYDVKM.

J is TRBJ2-1 and V is TRBV20-1; 10 bases fit TRBD2. CDR3 length: 13 amino acids. Trimming took 3 bases from V and 8 from J; bases not matched to a gene: 4. From germline, CDR1 is DFQATT and CDR2 SNEGSKA (reference sequence). The CDR3 DNA sequence: TGCAGTGCTAGCCCTAGCGGGGGCTATGAGCAGTTCTTC. Translated: CSASPSGGYEQFF.

The CDR3 sequence: CAIRDVQETQYF. CDR3 DNA sequence: TGTGCCATACGGGACGTACAAGAGACCCAGTACTTC. V is TRBV10-3 and J is TRBJ2-5, with D perhaps matching TRBD1 or TRBD2 (5 bases each). CDR3 size: 12 residues. The V gene's germline CDR1 is ENHRY and CDR2 SYGVKD. V shed 9 bases and J shed 2 bases, with 10 bases lying between them.

The DNA for the CDR3 is TGTGCCAGCAGCTTAGGGGCAGGGGAGGGAAACTCCTACGAGCAGTACTTC. It specifies CASSLGAGEGNSYEQYF. The chain links TRBV7-8 to TRBJ2-7, with D possibly TRBD2 on 7 matching bases. The germline CDR1 and CDR2 sequences are SGHVS and FQNEAQ. The ends were cut back, 1 base at V and 0 bases at J, with 16 bases in the middle. The CDR3 is made up of 17 amino acids.

This clonotype showed up many times. Written as DNA, the CDR3 is TGTGCCACCAGTGAGGGGAGAATCACTAGCACAGATACGCAGTATTTT. Its protein product is CATSEGRITSTDTQYF. The chain joins TRBV24-1 to TRBJ2-3, with D maybe TRBD2 (5 bases). V was trimmed by 4 bases and J by 0 bases, leaving 13 bases between them. CDR3 length equals 16 residues. Looked up from germline, CDR1 is KGHDR and CDR2 is SFDVKD.

There are a few counts of this clonotype. This sequence joins TRBV7-9 and TRBJ2-1, with a possible D match to TRBD1 (5 bases). This CDR3 is 15 amino acids long. V gave up 5 bases and J gave up 8 bases, with 19 bases separating them. Germline lookup yields CDR1 SEHNR and CDR2 FQNEAQ (reference sequence). CDR3 in amino acids: CASSHTKGLGDEQFF. CDR3 coding DNA: TGTGCCAGCAGCCACACTAAGGGGTTAGGGGATGAGCAGTTCTTC.

The chain recombines TRBV29-1 with TRBJ2-3; TRBD2 might be the D (5 bases). Per the germline V gene, CDR1 is SQVTM and CDR2 is ANQGSEA. V was clipped by 8 bases and J by 2 bases, with 14 bases between them. The CDR3 contains 13 residues. The CDR3 DNA follows: TGCAGCACGAGAGGGCGATTCACAGATACGCAGTATTTT. Translated, it gives CSTRGRFTDTQYF.

The chain links TRBV5-1 to TRBJ2-1, with D uncertain. Germline assignment: CDR1 SGHRS and CDR2 YFSETQ. Trimming pared 1 base from V and 9 bases from J, leaving 8 bases between. The CDR3 contains 12 residues. Here the CDR3 DNA reads TGCGCCAGCAGCTTGTCAGACGGTGAGCAGTTCTTC. Translating it yields CASSLSDGEQFF.

The V call is TRBV5-1, the J call TRBJ1-3; D is ambiguous. Trimming removed 5 bases at V and 1 base at J, with 16 bases between. Germline V lookup: CDR1 SGHRS, CDR2 YFSETQ. The CDR3 consists of 16 residues. The DNA of the CDR3 is TGCGCCAGCAGTTATACCGCTGATTCTTCTGGAAACACCATATATTTT. Its translation is CASSYTADSSGNTIYF.

This clonotype has only a few counts. V gene TRBV29-1 combines with J gene TRBJ2-7, with D tentatively TRBD2 (6 bases). This CDR3 region has 14 residues. Germline V CDR1 and CDR2: SQVTM, ANQGSEA. V was clipped by 6 bases and J by 2 bases, with 17 bases between them. The CDR3 is CSVSGVYGTYEQYF. The CDR3, as DNA: TGCAGCGTGTCGGGGGTCTACGGAACCTACGAGCAGTACTTC.

The rearrangement joins TRBV9 to TRBJ2-1, with 7 bases fitting TRBD2. The CDR3 totals 18 residues. The V gene's germline CDR1 is SGDLS and CDR2 YYNGEE. Trimming took 0 bases from V and 7 from J; bases not matched to a gene: 16. CDR3 in amino acids: CASSVDYPGLVGGNEQFF. The CDR3 DNA sequence: TGTGCCAGCAGCGTAGACTATCCCGGACTAGTGGGGGGAAATGAGCAGTTCTTC.

This clonotype occurred many times. The chain has TRBV10-3 and TRBJ2-1; D may be TRBD1 (7 bases). Looked up from germline, CDR1 is ENHRY and CDR2 is SYGVKD. This CDR3 region has 15 residues. Trimming pared 0 bases from V and 6 bases from J, leaving 12 bases between. CDR3 protein: CAISESPGGINEQFF. The DNA for the CDR3 is TGTGCCATCAGTGAGTCACCAGGGGGGATCAATGAGCAGTTCTTC.

This clonotype was recorded only once. The rearrangement links TRBV20-1 to TRBJ1-5; D gene uncertain. V lost 2 bases and J lost 9, with 11 bases in between. The CDR3 consists of 12 residues. Looked up from germline, CDR1 is DFQATT and CDR2 is SNEGSKA (reference sequence). This CDR3 reads CSARSPSWPQHF. The CDR3, as DNA: TGCAGTGCTAGATCCCCGTCTTGGCCCCAGCATTTT.

The chain has TRBV7-6 and TRBJ2-1; possible D gene TRBD2, 6 bases. Germline CDR1 and CDR2: SGHVS and FNYEAQ. Deletions cut 0 bases from V and 10 bases from J, with 16 bases between. This CDR3 is built from 15 residues. The CDR3 protein is CASSLAPWEDQEQFF. In DNA, the CDR3 is TGTGCCAGCAGCTTAGCGCCCTGGGAGGATCAGGAGCAGTTCTTC.

This clonotype was counted between two and nine times. The V and J genes are TRBV5-1 and TRBJ1-4; 7 nucleotides match TRBD1. The CDR3 extends over 15 amino acids. The ends lost 0 bases at V and 7 bases at J; junction bases unmatched: 6. Germline V lookup: CDR1 SGHRS, CDR2 YFSETQ. The chain's CDR3 is CASSLESGGREKLFF. The CDR3 DNA reads as TGCGCCAGCAGCTTGGAGTCAGGGGGACGTGAAAAACTGTTTTTT.

This clonotype was found a few times. This sequence joins TRBV27 and TRBJ1-6, with a weak D call TRBD1 (5 bases). The CDR3 sequence is 21 residues long. Germline lookup yields CDR1 MNHEY and CDR2 SMNVEV (reference sequence). V was trimmed by 7 bases and J by 2 bases, leaving 30 bases between them. The CDR3, as DNA: TGTGCCAGCACGGCTTCGGGATTGGGACCCAGGCCTTACGCCTATAATTCACCCCTCCACTTT. Encoded protein: CASTASGLGPRPYAYNSPLHF.

Comments on this clonotype: At one end the junction does not follow the germline gene, possibly because of a read error. V and J are TRBV4-3 and TRBJ2-6; 7 nucleotides line up with TRBD1. The CDR3 has 19 residues. Germline CDR1 reads LGHNA; CDR2 reads YSLEER. CDR3 sequence reads: CASSWGGDRRLSRANVLTF. The CDR3 DNA reads as TGCGCCAGCAGTTGGGGTGGGGACAGAAGACTCTCTAGGGCCAACGTCCTGACTTTC.

This rearrangement joins TRBV12-3 or TRBV12-4 to TRBJ1-1; no firm D call. CDR3 length: 12 residues. V was pared by 6 bases and J by 1 base, with 6 bases between. The chain's CDR3 is CASSGENTEAFF. The CDR3 DNA is TGTGCCAGCAGCGGGGAGAACACTGAAGCTTTCTTT.

With respect to this clonotype: This clone may be a read error of a much larger clone one base away. V is TRBV12-3 or TRBV12-4 and J is TRBJ2-5, with 10 bases aligning to TRBD1. The V segment lost 5 bases and the J segment 11 bases; nucleotides outside the gene matches: 14. CDR3 length equals 15 residues. CDR3 protein: CASSQGQGLFNEQYF. CDR3 sequence (DNA): TGTGCCAGCAGTCAGGGACAGGGGCTGTTCAATGAGCAGTACTTC.

The chain uses TRBV9 and TRBJ1-5; D is ambiguous. CDR1 SGDLS and CDR2 YYNGEE come from the germline V gene. Trimming removed 4 bases at V and 3 bases at J, with 20 bases between. The CDR3 runs 17 residues. The CDR3 reads CASSTPTRTEVNQPQHF. The CDR3 nucleotides read TGTGCCAGCAGCACTCCTACCAGGACCGAAGTCAATCAGCCCCAGCATTTT.

This sequence joins TRBV29-1 and TRBJ2-5; D gene uncertain. Judging by the DNA end, TRBJ2-7 fits better; the J call may be wrong. The CDR3 is made up of 12 amino acids. The V gene's germline CDR1 is SQVTM and CDR2 ANQGSEA. The CDR3 sequence: CSVEVIEYEQYF. CDR3 DNA: TGCAGCGTTGAAGTGATAGAATACGAGCAGTACTTC.

The genes are TRBV18 and TRBJ1-2; TRBD1 agrees at 7 bases. The CDR3 is 15 amino acids. Germline CDR1 KGHSH, CDR2 LQKENI. Unmatched junction bases numbered 11, after V lost 4 bases and J lost 6 bases. The DNA for the CDR3 is TGTGCCAGCTCACAGTACCGGGACAGTCAGGATGGCTACACCTTC. Its protein is CASSQYRDSQDGYTF. Using reference TRBV18 and TRBJ1-2 for the parts outside the CDR3, the full variable domain is NAGVMQNPRHLVRRRGQEARLRCSPMKGHSHVYWYRQLPEEGLKFMVYLQKENIIDESGMPKERFSAEFPKEGPSILRIQQVVRGDSAAYFCASSQYRDSQDGYTFGSGTRLTVV.

The chain employs TRBV3-1 and TRBJ2-7; TRBD1 matches 8 bases. Per germline, CDR1 LGHDT and CDR2 YNNKEL (reference sequence). Unmatched junction bases numbered 8, after V lost 4 bases and J lost 3 bases. CDR3 length equals 15 residues. The CDR3 DNA sequence: TGTGCCAGCAGCCCTGGGACAGGAGGAATCTACGAGCAGTACTTC. Translated, it gives CASSPGTGGIYEQYF.

The V call is TRBV20-1, the J call TRBJ1-1; possibly TRBD1 for D (6 bases). Deletions cut 6 bases from V and 2 bases from J, with 13 bases between. Germline values: CDR1 DFQATT, CDR2 SNEGSKA (reference sequence). The CDR3 is 13 residues long. CDR3 DNA sequence: TGCAGTGCCCACGACAGGCGTAACACTGAAGCTTTCTTT. As protein: CSAHDRRNTEAFF.

The chain combines TRBV7-2 with TRBJ2-7; possibly TRBD1 or TRBD2 for D (6 bases each). Trimming stripped 1 base from V and 6 bases from J, with 13 bases between. The CDR3 extends over 14 amino acids. The V gene's germline CDR1 is SGHTA and CDR2 FQGNSA. CDR3 bases: TGTGCCAGCAGCTTAGTCGAGGGGGGAAGCGAGCAGTACTTC. As protein: CASSLVEGGSEQYF.

The chain carries TRBV6-6 and TRBJ2-7, with D uncertain. There are 14 residues in the CDR3. The germline V gene has CDR1 MNHNY and CDR2 SVGAGI (reference sequence). Trimming removed 7 bases from V and 0 bases from J, with 13 bases in between. CDR3 bases: TGTGCCAGCACCCCGTCGCGGAGCTCCTACGAGCAGTACTTC. Amino acids: CASTPSRSSYEQYF.

The chain combines TRBV10-3 with TRBJ2-6; D remains unclear. Germline lookup yields CDR1 ENHRY and CDR2 SYGVKD. V lost 7 bases, J lost 0 bases, and 7 bases lay in between. The CDR3 contains 14 residues. This CDR3 reads CAIKGSSGANVLTF. CDR3 DNA: TGTGCCATCAAGGGCAGCTCTGGGGCCAACGTCCTGACTTTC.

The chain employs TRBV9 and TRBJ2-6; D call uncertain. The CDR3 is 15 residues long. Trimming left V 3 bases short and J 0 bases short, with 7 bases between. Germline lookup yields CDR1 SGDLS and CDR2 YYNGEE. The CDR3 loop is CASSAVSSGANVLTF. CDR3 DNA sequence: TGTGCCAGCAGCGCCGTGAGCTCTGGGGCCAACGTCCTGACTTTC.